The 5 T cell receptor beta chains below were found in one sample sequenced in a study of blood T cell repertoires in COVID-19. Profiled with immunoSEQ multiplex PCR; TCRdb holds only in-frame clones, not every one. This table holds hundreds of thousands of clones, around 90% found once. The sequenced sample consisted of peripheral blood. The receptor source for this set is a woman between 50 and 59 years old with COVID-19, enrolled during active disease.

This chain uses TRBV11-2 with TRBJ2-7; 7 nucleotides line up with TRBD1. The V gene end was trimmed by 1 base and the J gene end by 2 bases; junction bases not matched to a gene: 2. The CDR3 totals 14 residues. Germline lookup yields CDR1 SGHAT and CDR2 FQNNGV. This CDR3 is CASSLGGQTYEQYF. The CDR3 DNA is TGTGCCAGCAGCTTAGGGGGACAGACCTACGAGCAGTACTTC.

The chain recombines TRBV7-2 with TRBJ2-7; 8 bases are a match to TRBD1. Germline CDR1 is SGHTA and CDR2 is FQGNSA. The V and J ends lost 4 bases and 0 bases, in that order; junction bases with no gene match: 8. The CDR3 runs 16 residues. CDR3 coding DNA: TGTGCCAGCAGCTACCGCGGGACAGGCCTCTCCTACGAGCAGTACTTC. This translates into CASSYRGTGLSYEQYF.

This chain connects TRBV21-1 to TRBJ1-2; the table calls TRBD1, which could not be checked here. TRBV21-1 is a known pseudogene. CDR3 length: 13 amino acids. The DNA of the CDR3 is TGTGCCAGCAGCTGGGACAGGAGCTATGGCTACACCTTC. Translation gives CASSWDRSYGYTF.

The CDR3 nucleotides read TGCGCCAGCAGCCTGACCGACAGGGGGTATTCCATGAACACTGAAGCTTTCTTT. As protein: CASSLTDRGYSMNTEAFF. The rearrangement links TRBV4-1 to TRBJ1-1, with 9 positions matching TRBD1. Germline loops: CDR1 MGHRA, CDR2 YSYEKL. The trim removed 4 bases at V and 0 bases at J, leaving 12 bases unmatched. The CDR3 runs to 18 residues.

The chain uses TRBV19 and TRBJ2-2, with 8 positions matching TRBD1. The CDR3 loop spans 14 amino acids. Per germline, CDR1 LNHDA and CDR2 SQIVND (reference sequence). The V and J ends lost 9 bases and 3 bases, in that order; junction bases with no gene match: 6. The CDR3 loop reads CASRTGLYTGELFF. The CDR3 DNA reads as TGTGCCAGCCGGACAGGGCTGTACACCGGGGAGCTGTTTTTT.